This TCR beta chain was identified during a study of blood T cell repertoires in COVID-19. Overall study: The origin of the acute and convalescent COVID-19 samples was the United States, Italy and Spain.

Resolution of symptoms, clearance, or two negative PCRs was present in recovered Cohort 3 donors. This clone was detected a few times. Source study methods: Estimation of nucleated cell counts was performed using reference gene primer amplification. The table came from immunoSEQ multiplex PCR; TCRdb's copy has only in-frame clones and leaves some out. V and J calls plus clone size are reproduced from that table; the DNA served to infer D and trimming. This table has roughly 220,000 clones, 88% appearing once. This CDR3 comprises 14 residues. V lost 2 bases and J lost 4; bases outside the gene matches: 3.

The chain is built from TRBV23-1 and TRBJ1-1, with TRBD1 matching over 8 bases. TRBV23-1 is treated as an ORF (open reading frame) with a function not yet certain. The sequence derives from a woman in her twenties or thirties who had recovered from COVID-19. Sequencing was carried out using PBMCs or T cells enriched from blood (not recorded which). CDR3 loop: CASSQDRGGTEAFF. As DNA, the CDR3 is TGCGCCAGCAGTCAAGACAGGGGCGGCACTGAAGCTTTCTTT.